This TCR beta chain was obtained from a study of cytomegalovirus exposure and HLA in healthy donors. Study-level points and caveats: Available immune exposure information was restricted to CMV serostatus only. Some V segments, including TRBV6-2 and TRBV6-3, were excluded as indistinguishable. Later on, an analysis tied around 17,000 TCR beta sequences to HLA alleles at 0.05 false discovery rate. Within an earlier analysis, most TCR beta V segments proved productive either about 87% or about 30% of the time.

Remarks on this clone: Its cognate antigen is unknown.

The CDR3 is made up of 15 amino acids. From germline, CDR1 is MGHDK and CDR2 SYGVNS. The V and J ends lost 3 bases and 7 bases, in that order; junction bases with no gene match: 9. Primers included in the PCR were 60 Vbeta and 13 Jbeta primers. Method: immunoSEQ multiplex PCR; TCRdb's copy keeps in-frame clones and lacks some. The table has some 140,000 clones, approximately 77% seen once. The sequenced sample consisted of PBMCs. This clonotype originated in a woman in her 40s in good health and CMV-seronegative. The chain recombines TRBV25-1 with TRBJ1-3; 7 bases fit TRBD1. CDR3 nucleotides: TGTGCCAGCAGTGAGACAGGGCCCGGGTTTAACACCATATATTTT. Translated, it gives CASSETGPGFNTIYF.